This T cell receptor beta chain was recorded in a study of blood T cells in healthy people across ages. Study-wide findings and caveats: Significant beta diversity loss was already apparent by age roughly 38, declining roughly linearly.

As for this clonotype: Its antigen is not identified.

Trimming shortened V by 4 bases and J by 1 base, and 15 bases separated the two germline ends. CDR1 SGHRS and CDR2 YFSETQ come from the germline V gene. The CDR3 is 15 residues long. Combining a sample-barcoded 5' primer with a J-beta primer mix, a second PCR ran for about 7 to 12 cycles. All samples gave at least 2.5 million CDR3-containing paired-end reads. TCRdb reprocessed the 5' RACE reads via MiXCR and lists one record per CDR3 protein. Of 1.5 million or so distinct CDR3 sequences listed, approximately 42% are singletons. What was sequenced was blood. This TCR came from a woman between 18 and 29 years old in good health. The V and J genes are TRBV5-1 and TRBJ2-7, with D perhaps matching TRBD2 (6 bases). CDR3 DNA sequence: TGCGCCAGCAGCCCGACTGGGCGGGAATCCTACGAGCAGTACTTC. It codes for CASSPTGRESYEQYF.